This TCR beta chain was recovered during a study of T cell repertoires in cytomegalovirus infection. Study in general: The study used recently identified HLA-C-restricted and well-studied HLA-B-restricted CMV epitopes. A matching HLA type, together with CMV infection, was signaled by public TCR beta signatures.

This CDR3 spans 14 amino acids. The ends were cut back, 5 bases at V and 7 bases at J, with 14 bases in the middle. In germline, CDR1 is LNHNV, CDR2 YYDKDF (reference sequence). Points on this clonotype: What it binds is unknown.

Study conclusions and caveats: Public TCR beta family frequency separated CMV-and-HLA carriers, including in an independent cohort. The study found HLA-C-restricted CMV-specific TCR beta clonotypes dominating the ex vivo response.

TCRdb reprocessed the reads with MiXCR, giving one entry per CDR3 protein. The sample lists roughly 730,000 distinct CDR3 sequences; around a third were seen once. The receptor's source is a human donor in good health (CMV status not recorded). Some clones in this sample may be carry-over from other donors' samples. The input for sequencing was cultured PBMCs, taken from culture after CMV antigen stimulation. The chain recombines TRBV15 with TRBJ1-4; D not certain. The CDR3 here is CATSRSVSGEKLFF. The CDR3 coding sequence is TGTGCCACCAGCCGATCCGTCTCGGGTGAAAAACTGTTTTTT.